Each of the 8 T cell receptor beta chains below was sequenced from the same sample in a study of cytomegalovirus exposure and HLA in healthy donors. Researchers ran the PCR with 60 Vbeta and 13 Jbeta primers. Clones were sequenced by immunoSEQ multiplex PCR, and TCRdb holds only the in-frame ones, with some missing. The data hold over 90,000 clones, with roughly four fifths observed a single time. Sample: PBMCs. These TCRs come from a male donor in good health and CMV-seropositive.

This clone was observed a few times. This sample also contains other DNA sequences that code for the same CDR3. The chain carries TRBV5-1 and TRBJ1-2, with 7 bases matching TRBD1. CDR1 and CDR2 from the germline V gene are SGHRS and YFSETQ. The CDR3 consists of 13 residues. Germline trimming cut 0 bases from V and 4 bases from J; bases unmatched to any gene: 0. In DNA, the CDR3 is TGCGCCAGCAGCTTGGACAGGGGCTATGGCTACACCTTC. This sequence encodes CASSLDRGYGYTF. The variable domain in full, completed from reference TRBV5-1 and TRBJ1-2, reads KAGVTQTPRYLIKTRGQQVTLSCSPISGHRSVSWYQQTPGQGLQFLFEYFSETQRNKGNFPGRFSGRQFSNSRSEMNVSTLELGDSALYLCASSLDRGYGYTFGSGTRLTVV.

This clone has only one observation. The chain links TRBV5-1 to TRBJ1-1, with TRBD1 as a possible D gene (5 bases). Deletions cut 2 bases from V and 6 bases from J, with 11 bases between. CDR1 is SGHRS, CDR2 YFSETQ, per germline. The CDR3 extends over 13 amino acids. The CDR3 sequence is CASSFQGSAEAFF. The CDR3 DNA follows: TGCGCCAGCAGCTTTCAGGGTTCAGCTGAAGCTTTCTTT. Together with reference TRBV5-1 and TRBJ1-1, the CDR3 gives the full variable domain: KAGVTQTPRYLIKTRGQQVTLSCSPISGHRSVSWYQQTPGQGLQFLFEYFSETQRNKGNFPGRFSGRQFSNSRSEMNVSTLELGDSALYLCASSFQGSAEAFFGQGTRLTVV.

The chain couples TRBV28 to TRBJ1-2; tentatively, D is TRBD1 (6 bases). The ends were cut back, 6 bases at V and 7 bases at J, with 18 bases in the middle. Germline lookup yields CDR1 MDHEN and CDR2 SYDVKM. The CDR3 extends over 14 amino acids. CDR3 sequence reads: CASSNGGGWGGYTF. The DNA for the CDR3 is TGTGCCAGCAGCAACGGGGGGGGCTGGGGTGGCTACACCTTC.

This chain joins TRBV5-6 and TRBJ2-6, with D hard to call. The CDR3 runs 14 residues. Germline CDR1 is SGHDT and CDR2 is YYEEEE. Deletions cut 4 bases from V and 2 bases from J, with 7 bases between. In nucleotides, the CDR3 is TGTGCCAGCAGCCAGGATCCTGGGGCCAACGTCCTGACTTTC. Translated: CASSQDPGANVLTF. The whole variable domain, filled in from reference TRBV5-6 and TRBJ2-6, reads DAGVTQSPTHLIKTRGQQVTLRCSPKSGHDTVSWYQQALGQGPQFIFQYYEEEERQRGNFPDRFSGHQFPNYSSELNVNALLLGDSALYLCASSQDPGANVLTFGAGSRLTVL.

CDR3 protein: CASSVGASGRETQYF. The DNA for the CDR3 is TGTGCCAGCAGCGTAGGGGCTAGCGGGAGAGAGACCCAGTACTTC. The chain has TRBV9 and TRBJ2-5; the match to TRBD2 covers 10 bases. The CDR3 spans 15 residues. Trimming at V came to 0 bases and at J to 4 bases, leaving 3 bases not matched to a gene. The V gene's germline CDR1 is SGDLS and CDR2 YYNGEE.

This clone showed up just a few times. The chain recombines TRBV7-2 with TRBJ1-1; unclear D gene. Germline CDR1 reads SGHTA; CDR2 reads FQGNSA. V lost 6 bases and J lost 0, with 11 bases in between. This CDR3 comprises 14 residues. CDR3 residues: CASSPNSLNTEAFF. In nucleotides, the CDR3 is TGTGCCAGCAGTCCCAACTCCTTGAACACTGAAGCTTTCTTT. Together with reference TRBV7-2 and TRBJ1-1, the CDR3 gives the full variable domain: GAGVSQSPSNKVTEKGKDVELRCDPISGHTALYWYRQSLGQGLEFLIYFQGNSAPDKSGLPSDRFSAERTGGSVSTLTIQRTQQEDSAVYLCASSPNSLNTEAFFGQGTRLTVV.

The chain is built from TRBV10-3 and TRBJ2-7; a possible D gene is TRBD2 (6 bases). The CDR3 is 12 residues long. The germline V gene encodes CDR1 ENHRY and CDR2 SYGVKD. Trimming cost V 6 bases and J 3 bases, with 9 bases left between them. The CDR3 DNA follows: TGTGCCATCAGATCCGGGGGCTACGAGCAGTACTTC. This gives the protein CAIRSGGYEQYF.

The rearrangement uses TRBV27 and TRBJ2-6; D remains unclear. Looked up from germline, CDR1 is MNHEY and CDR2 is SMNVEV (reference sequence). The germline V and J ends were trimmed by 8 bases and 4 bases, with 9 bases remaining between them. This CDR3 is built from 13 residues. The CDR3 protein is CASQRSGANVLTF. The CDR3 region has the DNA TGTGCCAGCCAGAGGAGCGGGGCCAACGTCCTGACTTTC.